This T cell receptor beta chain was recorded in a study of CD8+ T cells in alopecia areata. Study outcomes and limitations: Scalp clonality and expanded CD8+ clones among the top 100 fell significantly with tofacitinib.

The sample holds one count of this clone. Its antigen is currently unknown. cDNA serving as the sequencing template came from extracted, reverse transcribed RNA. The method was immunoSEQ multiplex PCR; TCRdb's version includes in-frame clones alone and lacks a portion of them. The data hold more than 200,000 clones, with approximately 47% observed a single time. The treatment here: oral pan-JAK inhibitor, 5-10 mg twice daily. There are 13 residues in the CDR3. V was trimmed by 7 bases and J by 3 bases, leaving 12 bases between them. The germline V gene has CDR1 ENHRY and CDR2 SYGVKD. V is TRBV10-3 and J is TRBJ1-2, with a possible D match to TRBD1 (6 bases). This material consisted of CD4+ T cells sorted from blood, taken around week 37, from a patient treated with tofacitinib. The receptor's source is a human donor with alopecia areata. CDR3 region: CAITPEGDYGYTF. CDR3 DNA sequence: TGTGCCATCACTCCCGAGGGGGACTATGGCTACACCTTC.